The source of this TCR beta chain is a study of shared clonotypes between healthy human individuals (dated by TCRdb to 2020 to 2021). General notes on the study: The cohort included a few men and a couple of women between 18 and 49 years of age. Blood TCR repertoires of about five healthy adults were deeply sequenced to estimate repertoire size and the extent of clonotype sharing between individuals. For each donor, CD4 naive and CD4 memory were each run on three plates, CD8 naive on two plates, and CD8 memory on one plate. To increase sequencing depth and limit assay-specific biases, TCR repertoire library preparation and sequencing were carried out by different laboratories using diverse techniques. Each donor's leukapheresis produced roughly between about 0.8 and 8.9 billion PBMCs.

From a lookup of the germline V gene, CDR1 and CDR2 are SGHTA and FQGNSA. The CDR3 runs 15 amino acids, cysteine and phenylalanine included. Only CDR3 DNA is held: 45 bases, read in frame from base 1. Here V drops 0 bases and J drops 7 bases, and the junction holds 2 bases not matched to any gene. About this clone: What antigen it recognizes has not been identified. No per-base quality is available; no much larger clone lies one base away.

Donors were healthy HIV-negative adults with no recently reported acute infections or vaccinations. Only Caucasian adults living in Nashville, Tennessee, USA were represented among the donors. CD4+ T cells were enriched by magnetic negative selection; naive cells were then positively selected on CD45RA, and the negative fraction formed the memory subset. After blood collection by leukapheresis, PBMCs were isolated using Ficoll-Histopaque density gradient centrifugation and then cryopreserved in the vapor phase of liquid nitrogen. Analytical flow cytometry was used to check the purity and quantity of every magnetically sorted T cell population. Genomic DNA was isolated from each sorted fraction and quantified by UV absorbance on a Nanodrop 2000c. Using the deep immunoSEQ assay, multiplex PCR amplified TCR CDR3 regions from genomic DNA. Extracted genomic DNA from each cell subset was spread evenly across all wells of several immunoSEQ 96-well plates, with each plate serving as a replicate. For sorted subsets, about 220 ng of genomic DNA, equivalent to 30,000 or so T cell genomes, went into each replicate PCR. Purified libraries were measured with a Qubit 3.0 fluorometer, size-checked on a Bioanalyzer 2100, and measured again with the KAPA Library Quantification kit. Every immunoSEQ 96-well plate was sequenced on a separate single-read 150-cycle Illumina NextSeq 550 flow cell. From the authors' description of their analysis: Because the immunoSEQ output included only junctional sequences and no quality scores, the filtering could not be the same as the filtering used for full-length reads. To assign V/J genes and CDR3, sequences were annotated using PyIR, a Python wrapper for IgBLAST v1.9, with IMGT germline references. Reads were filtered out if the reads had weak V/J assignments (E-value above 1e-6), no CDR3, stop codons, out-of-frame junctions, or ambiguous translated residues. A V3J clonotype was defined by an identical inferred V gene, J gene, and CDR3 amino acid sequence. The percentage overlap between two repertoires was calculated by dividing the number of shared unique clonotypes by the size of the smaller repertoire. Richness of each repertoire was evaluated using RTK rarefaction, the Chao1 estimator, and Recon v2.1 estimates of unobserved clonotypes. For all TCRbeta clonotypes obtained by the gDNA method from a few donors, generation probabilities were computed with OLGA. TCRdb obtained this table from immuneACCESS and retained in-frame rearrangements with V and J assigned. These tables miss some clones; where compared with another copy, unresolved V genes account for less than half of the shortfall, and the remainder is unexplained. The V and J calls and clone size come from that table; D and trimming were worked out from the DNA. The sample data list around 940,000 clones, and more than 75% of these were observed just once. The biggest ten clones account for roughly 1.5% of the sample.

Summary of the overall study and its limitations: Incomplete sequencing was indicated by rarefaction of sorted-subset datasets, despite the large sequencing depth. Clonotypes shared by all four sorted-subset donors showed higher generation probabilities than non-shared clonotypes. Naive subsets generally had larger estimated clonotype richness than memory subsets did. Roughly 5% of naive CD4, 3% to 3.5% of naive CD8, approximately 2.2% of memory CD4, and more than 0.35% of memory CD8 clonotypes were shared across a few donors. The genetic and exposure-history diversity represented was limited by the small number of donors. Only blood was sampled, and tissue TCR repertoires likely differ from those in blood. Pairwise subsampling indicated that sequencing depth was expected to affect the degree of clonotype sharing among donors.

The sequenced sample was memory CD4+ T cells sorted from blood. The sample's cell subset or site, from its label and the paper: CD45RA-negative fraction. The receptor was derived from a man aged 18 to 30 in good health. Recombination joined TRBV7-2 with TRBJ2-1; 11 central nucleotides agree with TRBD2. The encoded CDR3 is CASSLARTSGNEQFF. The DNA sequence is TGTGCCAGCAGCTTAGCCAGGACTAGCGGGAATGAGCAGTTCTTC. The variable domain in full, with residues beyond the CDR3 obtained from the reference TRBV7-2 and TRBJ2-1 genes, is GAGVSQSPSNKVTEKGKDVELRCDPISGHTALYWYRQSLGQGLEFLIYFQGNSAPDKSGLPSDRFSAERTGGSVSTLTIQRTQQEDSAVYLCASSLARTSGNEQFFGPGTRLTVL.